A selection of T cell receptor beta chains follows, all from one sample in a study of beta chain features in type 1 diabetes. Method: immunoSEQ multiplex PCR; TCRdb's copy keeps in-frame clones and lacks some. This sample carries some 290,000 clones, roughly an eighth of them seen once, and the ten largest clones take more than 0.015%. Sequenced input: naive CD4+ T cells from blood. The source is a man aged 30-40 years with type 1 diabetes. CDR3s include the opening cysteine and the closing phenylalanine or tryptophan. The D gene is left open where the match is weak. Clone size is not always given. Where it is, it says once, few, many or a class for expanded clones.

TRBJ2-3,TRBD1,TRBV6-1,NA,TGTGCCAGCAGTGACAGGGGGCGTCTCACAGATACGCAGTATTTT,CASSDRGRLTDTQYF
TRBJ2-1,TRBD2,TRBV6-6,NA,TGTGCCAGCAGCCTGACTAGCGGGAATGGCAATGAGCAGTTCTTC,CASSLTSGNGNEQFF
TRBJ2-3,NA,TRBV18,NA,TGTGCCAGCTCACCCTTTGGGGAGGGCACAGATACGCAGTATTTT,CASSPFGEGTDTQYF
TRBJ1-2,NA,TRBV2,few,TGTGCCAGCAGTGAAGTTTACAGTGCTGTGAATGGCTACACCTTC,CASSEVYSAVNGYTF
TRBJ1-1,TRBD1,TRBV5-4,few,TGTGCCAGCAGCGGACGACAGGGGGCCTACACTGAAGCTTTCTTT,CASSGRQGAYTEAFF
TRBJ2-1,TRBD1,TRBV11-1,few,TGTGCCAGCAGCTTAGGAACGACAGGGGGACCCTTCTTC,CASSLGTTGGPFF
TRBJ2-6,TRBD1,TRBV28,NA,TGTGCCAGCAGTCCCCCACCCGGGACAGGGGGGCCTGGGGCCAACGTCCTGACTTTC,CASSPPPGTGGPGANVLTF
TRBJ2-3,NA,TRBV2,NA,TGTGCCATCATGCTTCGGGACAGGCGGGGGGATACGCAGTATTTT,CAIMLRDRRGDTQYF
TRBJ1-2,NA,TRBV4-2,few,TGTGCCAGCAGCCAAGCGGAATCGGTCCGGAGTGGCTACACCTTC,CASSQAESVRSGYTF
TRBJ1-1,NA,TRBV5-4,NA,TGTGCCAGCAGCTTGGTTGGGGGCGAAGCTTTCTTT,CASSLVGGEAFF
TRBJ2-7,NA,TRBV28,few,TGTGCCAGCAGTTCACAGGGGAGGCAGCAGTACTTC,CASSSQGRQQYF
TRBJ2-7,NA,TRBV5-1,few,TGCGCCAGCAGCTTGTTGTTGGACAGCAGCTACGAGCAGTACTTC,CASSLLLDSSYEQYF
TRBJ1-5,NA,TRBV21-1,few,TGTGCCAGCAGCAAAGCAAGGACAGCGAGCAATCAGCCCCAGCATTTT,CASSKARTASNQPQHF
TRBJ2-2,NA,TRBV11-2,few,TGTGCCAGCAGCTTAGCTATTCACGGGGAGCTGTTTTTT,CASSLAIHGELFF
TRBJ2-1,NA,TRBV5-4,NA,TGTGCCAGCAGCTTCCCCCAACGAGGGAACAATGAGCAGTTCTTC,CASSFPQRGNNEQFF
TRBJ2-7,NA,TRBV7-9,NA,TGTGCCACCCGGGAGTTCCCCTCCTCCTACGAGCAGTACTTC,CATREFPSSYEQYF
TRBJ1-4,TRBD1,TRBV7-9,NA,TGTGCCAGCAGCCTAGGACAGGCAACAAATGAAAAACTGTTTTTT,CASSLGQATNEKLFF
TRBJ2-5,NA,TRBV7-3,NA,TGTGCCAGCAGCCCCAAAGGGGAAGAGACCCAGTACTTC,CASSPKGEETQYF
TRBJ2-7,NA,TRBV19,NA,TGTGCCAGTAGTACTTCGGGGAGCTACGAGCAGTACTTC,CASSTSGSYEQYF
TRBJ2-5,TRBD1,TRBV5-1,NA,TGCGCCAGCAGCTTGGAGTCTCCGGGACAGGGATTGGAGACCCAGTACTTC,CASSLESPGQGLETQYF
TRBJ1-2,NA,TRBV27,NA,TGTGCCAGCAGTTCGAAGGGGTACGTTTTGGAAGGCTACACCTTC,CASSSKGYVLEGYTF
TRBJ1-1,TRBD1,TRBV9,NA,TGTGCCAGCAGCGCAACAGGGGCCAACACTGAAGCTTTCTTT,CASSATGANTEAFF
TRBJ1-3,NA,TRBV7-2,NA,TGTGCCAGCAGCACCCCTCGGTTTGTTTTAGCTGACTCTGGAAACACCATATATTTT,CASSTPRFVLADSGNTIYF
TRBJ2-5,NA,TRBV7-2,NA,TGTGCCAGCAGCTTAGCCCGACTACCCCAAGAGACCCAGTACTTC,CASSLARLPQETQYF
TRBJ2-1,NA,TRBV5-6,few,TGTGCCAGCAGCTACCTAAATGAGCAGTTCTTC,CASSYLNEQFF
TRBJ2-1,NA,TRBV29-1,few,TGCAGCGTTGAACTCCGGCGGGACGTCCGTGAGCAGTTCTTC,CSVELRRDVREQFF
TRBJ2-7,NA,TRBV7-2,NA,TGTGCCAGCAGCCGTGACCCAGGGGCCTCCTACGAGCAGTACTTC,CASSRDPGASYEQYF
TRBJ2-2,TRBD1,TRBV9,few,TGTGCCAGCAGCGAGAGGGGGCAAGGCACCGGGGAGCTGTTTTTT,CASSERGQGTGELFF
TRBJ2-7,NA,TRBV7-2,NA,TGTGCCAGCAGCCCCGGGGTCCTATCCTACGAGCAGTACTTC,CASSPGVLSYEQYF
TRBJ1-1,NA,TRBV10-3,NA,TGTGCCATCAGTGAGCCGGACAGCATGAACACTGAAGCTTTCTTT,CAISEPDSMNTEAFF
TRBJ1-1,NA,TRBV5-1,NA,TGCGCCAGCAGTTTGCAAAAACGGGCCCTCGGGTGGACATCGAACACTGAAGCTTTCTTT,CASSLQKRALGWTSNTEAFF
TRBJ2-7,NA,TRBV18,few,TGTGCCAGCTCACCACCAGGAGGGGGCCTTAGCTACGAGCAGTACTTC,CASSPPGGGLSYEQYF
TRBJ2-5,TRBD2,TRBV5-1,few,TGCGCCAGCAGCTTCAGCGGGAGGAGGGAGACCCAGTACTTC,CASSFSGRRETQYF
TRBJ2-7,NA,TRBV30,NA,TGTGCCTGGATTCACCTACTAGCAGTCCGCTACGAGCAGTACTTC,CAWIHLLAVRYEQYF
TRBJ2-1,NA,TRBV4-3,NA,TGCGCCAGCAGCCAAGAGCAAGGGGGGCAGTTCTTC,CASSQEQGGQFF
TRBJ2-1,TRBD2,TRBV27,NA,TGTGCCAGCAGTCCATTAGCGGGAGTAGGGAGTGAGCAGTTCTTC,CASSPLAGVGSEQFF
TRBJ1-4,TRBD1,TRBV5-1,few,TGCGCCAGCAGCATACAGGGGAGGACTAATGAAAAACTGTTTTTT,CASSIQGRTNEKLFF
TRBJ1-5,TRBD1,TRBV7-2,NA,TGTGCCAGCAGCCCCTCGACAGGGGGCAATCAGCCCCAGCATTTT,CASSPSTGGNQPQHF
TRBJ2-7,TRBD1,TRBV25-1,few,TGTGCCAGCGGACAGGGGATCTACGAGCAGTACTTC,CASGQGIYEQYF
TRBJ2-6,NA,TRBV7-3,few,TGTGCCAGCAGCTTAACGAGCTCTGGGGCCAACGTCCTGACTTTC,CASSLTSSGANVLTF
TRBJ2-3,NA,TRBV4-2,NA,TGTGCCAGCAGCCAAATGGCTAGCATGGATACAGATACGCAGTATTTT,CASSQMASMDTDTQYF
TRBJ1-1,NA,TRBV4-3,few,TGCGCCAGCAGTCGGGGATGGACTGAAGCTTTCTTT,CASSRGWTEAFF
TRBJ1-1,TRBD1,TRBV11-2,once,TGTGCCAGCAGCTTCGACAGGGCGAACACTGAAGCTTTCTTT,CASSFDRANTEAFF
TRBJ2-7,NA,TRBV29-1,few,TGCAGCGTTGAAGTGATCATTGCGGGGGAGCAGTACTTC,CSVEVIIAGEQYF